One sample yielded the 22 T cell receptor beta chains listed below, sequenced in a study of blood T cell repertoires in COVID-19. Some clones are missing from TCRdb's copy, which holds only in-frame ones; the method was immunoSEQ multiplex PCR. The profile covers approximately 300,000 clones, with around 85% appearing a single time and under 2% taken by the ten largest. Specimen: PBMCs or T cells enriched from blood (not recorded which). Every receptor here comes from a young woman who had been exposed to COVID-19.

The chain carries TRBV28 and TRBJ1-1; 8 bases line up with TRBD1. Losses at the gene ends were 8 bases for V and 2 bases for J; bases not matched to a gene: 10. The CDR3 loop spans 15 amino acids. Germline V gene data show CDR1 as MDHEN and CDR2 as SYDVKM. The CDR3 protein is CASGVNRGVNTEAFF. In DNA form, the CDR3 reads TGTGCCAGCGGGGTTAACAGGGGGGTCAACACTGAAGCTTTCTTT.

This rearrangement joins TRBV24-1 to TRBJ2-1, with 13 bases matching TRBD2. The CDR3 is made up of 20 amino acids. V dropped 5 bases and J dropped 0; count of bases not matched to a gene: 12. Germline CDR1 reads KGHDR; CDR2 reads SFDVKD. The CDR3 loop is CATSALSGTSGETSYNEQFF. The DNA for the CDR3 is TGTGCCACCAGTGCTTTATCAGGGACTAGCGGGGAAACCTCCTACAATGAGCAGTTCTTC.

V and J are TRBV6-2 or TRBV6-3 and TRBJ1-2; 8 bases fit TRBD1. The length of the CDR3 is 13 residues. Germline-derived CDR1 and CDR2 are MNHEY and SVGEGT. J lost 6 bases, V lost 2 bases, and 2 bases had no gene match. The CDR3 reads CASSYRTGNGYTF. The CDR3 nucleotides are TGTGCCAGCAGTTACCGGACAGGGAATGGCTACACCTTC.

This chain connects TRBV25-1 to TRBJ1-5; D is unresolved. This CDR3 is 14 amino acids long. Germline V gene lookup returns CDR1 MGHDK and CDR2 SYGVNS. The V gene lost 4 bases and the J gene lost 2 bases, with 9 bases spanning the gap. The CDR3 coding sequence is TGTGCCAGCAGTGCTCAGAGGGGCAATCAGCCCCAGCATTTT. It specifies CASSAQRGNQPQHF.

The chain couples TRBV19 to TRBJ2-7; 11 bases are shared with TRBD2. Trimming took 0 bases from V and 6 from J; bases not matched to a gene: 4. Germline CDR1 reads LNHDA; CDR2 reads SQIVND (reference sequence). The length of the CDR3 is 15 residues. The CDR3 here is CASSIDLAGGSEQYF. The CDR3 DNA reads TGTGCCAGTAGTATAGATCTAGCGGGAGGCTCCGAGCAGTACTTC.

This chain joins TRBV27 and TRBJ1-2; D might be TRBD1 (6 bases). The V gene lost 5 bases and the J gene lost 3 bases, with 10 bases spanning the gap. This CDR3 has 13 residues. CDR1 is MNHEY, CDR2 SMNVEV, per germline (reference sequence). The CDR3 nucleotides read TGTGCCAGCAGTCCACAGGGTGACTATGGCTACACCTTC. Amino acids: CASSPQGDYGYTF.

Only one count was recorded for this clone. In nucleotides, the CDR3 is TGTGCCAGCAGTTATAAAGAGACCCAGTACTTC. It codes for CASSYKETQYF. The chain employs TRBV6-2 or TRBV6-3 and TRBJ2-5; D uncertain. The CDR3 has 11 amino acids. V dropped 3 bases and J dropped 3 bases, with 2 bases sitting between them. CDR1 is MNHEY, CDR2 SVGEGT, per germline.

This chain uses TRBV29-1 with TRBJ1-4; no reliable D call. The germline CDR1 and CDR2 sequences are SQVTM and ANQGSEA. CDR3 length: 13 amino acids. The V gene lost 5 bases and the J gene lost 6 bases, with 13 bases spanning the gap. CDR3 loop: CSVKRTEYEKLFF. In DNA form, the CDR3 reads TGCAGCGTTAAAAGAACAGAGTATGAAAAACTGTTTTTT.

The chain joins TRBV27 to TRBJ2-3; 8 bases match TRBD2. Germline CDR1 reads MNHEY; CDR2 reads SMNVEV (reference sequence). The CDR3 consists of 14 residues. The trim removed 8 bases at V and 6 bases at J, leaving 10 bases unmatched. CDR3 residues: CASREGLTSDTQYF. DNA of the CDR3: TGTGCCAGCCGGGAGGGTCTCACGTCTGATACGCAGTATTTT.

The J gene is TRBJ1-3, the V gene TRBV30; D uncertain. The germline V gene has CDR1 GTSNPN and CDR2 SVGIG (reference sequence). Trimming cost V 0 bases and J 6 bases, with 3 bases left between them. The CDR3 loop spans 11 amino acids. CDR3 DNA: TGTGCCTGGAGTGTACAAAACACCATATATTTT. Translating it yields CAWSVQNTIYF. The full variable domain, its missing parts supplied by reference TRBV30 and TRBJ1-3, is SQTIHQWPATLVQPVGSPLSLECTVEGTSNPNLYWYRQAAGRGLQLLFYSVGIGQISSEVPQNLSASRPQDRQFILSSKKLLLSDSGFYLCAWSVQNTIYFGEGSWLTVV.

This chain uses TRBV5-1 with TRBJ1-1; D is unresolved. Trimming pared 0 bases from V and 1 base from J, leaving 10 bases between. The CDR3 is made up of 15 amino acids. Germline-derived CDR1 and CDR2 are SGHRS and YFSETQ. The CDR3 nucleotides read TGCGCCAGCAGCTTGGTAGGGCGGGGGAACACTGAAGCTTTCTTT. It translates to CASSLVGRGNTEAFF.

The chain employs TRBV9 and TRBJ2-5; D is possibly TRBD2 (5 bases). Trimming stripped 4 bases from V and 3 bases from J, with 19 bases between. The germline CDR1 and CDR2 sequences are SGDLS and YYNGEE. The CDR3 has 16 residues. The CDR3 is CASSLGPRRIEETQYF. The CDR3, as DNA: TGTGCCAGCAGCTTAGGACCGAGGAGGATTGAAGAGACCCAGTACTTC.

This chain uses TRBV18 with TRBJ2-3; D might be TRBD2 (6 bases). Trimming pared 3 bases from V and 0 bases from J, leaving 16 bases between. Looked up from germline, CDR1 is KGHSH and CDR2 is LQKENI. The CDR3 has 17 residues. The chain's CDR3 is CASSPLMEAGSTDTQYF. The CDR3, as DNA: TGTGCCAGCTCACCTCTTATGGAGGCGGGGAGCACAGATACGCAGTATTTT.

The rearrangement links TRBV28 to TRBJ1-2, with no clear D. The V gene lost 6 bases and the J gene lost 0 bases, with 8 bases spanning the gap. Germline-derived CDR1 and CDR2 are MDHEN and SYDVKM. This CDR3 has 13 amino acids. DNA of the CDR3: TGTGCCAGCAGCCAGGAGGCTAACTATGGCTACACCTTC. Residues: CASSQEANYGYTF.

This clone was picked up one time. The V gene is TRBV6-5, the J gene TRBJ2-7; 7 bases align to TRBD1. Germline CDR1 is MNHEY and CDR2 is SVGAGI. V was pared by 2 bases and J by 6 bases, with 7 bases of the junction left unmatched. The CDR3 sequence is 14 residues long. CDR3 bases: TGTGCCAGCAGTTACAGACAGGGTCGGCGCGAGCAGTACTTC. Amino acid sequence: CASSYRQGRREQYF.

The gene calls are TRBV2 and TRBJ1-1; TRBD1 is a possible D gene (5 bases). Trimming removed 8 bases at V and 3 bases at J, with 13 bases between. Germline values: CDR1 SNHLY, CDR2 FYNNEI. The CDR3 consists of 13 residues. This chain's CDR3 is CASLGGEYTEAFF. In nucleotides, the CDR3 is TGTGCCAGCCTCGGGGGAGAGTACACTGAAGCTTTCTTT.

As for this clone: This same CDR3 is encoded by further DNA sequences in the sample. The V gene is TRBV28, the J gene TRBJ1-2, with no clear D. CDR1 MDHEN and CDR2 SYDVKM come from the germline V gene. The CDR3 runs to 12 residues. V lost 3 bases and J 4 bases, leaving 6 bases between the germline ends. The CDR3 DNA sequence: TGTGCCAGCAGTTTTGGCCTCTATGGCTACACCTTC. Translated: CASSFGLYGYTF.

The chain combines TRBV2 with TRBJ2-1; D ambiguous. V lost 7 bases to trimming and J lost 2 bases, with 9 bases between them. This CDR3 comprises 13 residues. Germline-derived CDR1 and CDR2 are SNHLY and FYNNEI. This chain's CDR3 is CASILSPYNEQFF. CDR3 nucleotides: TGTGCCAGCATTCTCTCCCCCTACAATGAGCAGTTCTTC.

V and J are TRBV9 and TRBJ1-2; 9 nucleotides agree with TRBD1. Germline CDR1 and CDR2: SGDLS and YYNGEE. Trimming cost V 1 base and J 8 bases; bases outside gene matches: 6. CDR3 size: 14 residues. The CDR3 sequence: CASSVTGTGKGYTF. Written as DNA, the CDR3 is TGTGCCAGCAGCGTAACCGGGACAGGGAAGGGCTACACCTTC.

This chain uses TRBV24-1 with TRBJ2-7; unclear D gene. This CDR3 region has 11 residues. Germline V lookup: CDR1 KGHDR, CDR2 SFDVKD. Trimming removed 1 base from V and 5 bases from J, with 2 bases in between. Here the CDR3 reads CATSDFNEQYF. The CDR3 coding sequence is TGTGCCACCAGTGATTTTAACGAGCAGTACTTC.

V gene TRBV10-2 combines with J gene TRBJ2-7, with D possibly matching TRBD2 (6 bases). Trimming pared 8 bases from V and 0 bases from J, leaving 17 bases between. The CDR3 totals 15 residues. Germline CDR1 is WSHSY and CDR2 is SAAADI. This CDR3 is CASARGGGSSYEQYF. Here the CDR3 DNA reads TGCGCCAGCGCTCGGGGCGGAGGGAGCTCCTACGAGCAGTACTTC.

DNA of the CDR3: TGTGCCAGTAGTATTTCGCAAGCGCCACATTACAATGAGCAGTTCTTC. Translating it yields CASSISQAPHYNEQFF. The chain recombines TRBV19 with TRBJ2-1; no definite D call. The V end was cut by 3 bases, the J end by 4 bases, with 16 bases between. CDR1 is LNHDA, CDR2 SQIVND, per germline (reference sequence). This CDR3 contains 16 residues.